The following is a T cell receptor beta chain sequence with its context. From germline, CDR1 is SGHTS and CDR2 YDEGEE. V was shortened by 1 base and J by 4 bases, with 3 bases between the two germline ends. The CDR3 totals 12 residues. The data are from a study of blood T cell repertoires in COVID-19. The table came from immunoSEQ multiplex PCR; TCRdb's copy has only in-frame clones and leaves some out. The sample holds about 260,000 clones, less than 90% seen once. Cohort 3 recovered donors had two negative PCRs, clearance, or symptom resolution. This rearrangement joins TRBV5-8 to TRBJ1-5; D unresolved. The receptor was isolated from a woman in her fifties or sixties who had recovered from COVID-19. The material sequenced was PBMCs or T cells enriched from blood (not recorded which). In nucleotides, the CDR3 is TGTGCCAGCAGCTTGTTAAATCAGCCCCAGCATTTT. This translates into CASSLLNQPQHF.